This T cell receptor (beta chain) was captured by sequencing in a study of graft-versus-host responses after intestinal transplantation. Study overall: Every recipient underwent anti-thymocyte globulin induction, then tacrolimus and steroids for about three years. Study conclusions and caveats: Detection of GvH clones occurred in recipient marrow, and some had their first appearance in ileum or blood.

Between the trimmed V and J ends, which lost 3 bases and 9 bases, there was a span of 9 bases. Looked up from germline, CDR1 is SGHVS and CDR2 is FQNEAQ. This CDR3 is 12 amino acids long. As concerns this clone: Its target is unknown.

Using immunoSEQ multiplex PCR, the repertoire was profiled, and TCRdb retains in-frame clones only, with some absent. The repertoire holds 25,000 to 35,000 clones, with roughly 80% as singletons. This specimen consisted of unstimulated CD8+ T cells sorted from spleen or lymph node cells, obtained before intestinal transplant. The TCR sequence derives from a human donor who received an intestinal transplant. V and J are TRBV7-8 and TRBJ1-5, with D perhaps TRBD1 (6 bases). As DNA, the CDR3 is TGTGCCAGCAGCTTTCAGGGGTTGCCCCAGCATTTT. Protein sequence: CASSFQGLPQHF. Variable domain in full (rest from reference TRBV7-8 and TRBJ1-5): GAGVSQSPRYKVAKRGQDVALRCDPISGHVSLFWYQQALGQGPEFLTYFQNEAQLDKSGLPSDRFFAERPEGSVSTLKIQRTQQEDSAVYLCASSFQGLPQHFGDGTRLSIL.